The 29 T cell receptor beta chains given below trace back to one sample, sequenced in a study of T cells in Graves' hyperthyroidism and ophthalmopathy. The source material, RNA transcripts, was used to amplify TCR beta CDR3 regions. During a first-round RT-PCR of the TCR CDR3, the HTBI primer set was used. TCRdb independently ran MiXCR on the multiplex PCR reads; one entry per CDR3 protein. The sample lists 110,000 to 150,000 distinct CDR3 sequences; 22% were seen once. Sequenced input: blood. These receptors originate from a woman in her forties or fifties with Graves' hyperthyroidism that later progressed to Graves' ophthalmopathy.

This clonotype was recorded many times. The V and J genes are TRBV7-8 and TRBJ2-7; possible D gene TRBD1, 5 bases. CDR1 is SGHVS and CDR2 is FQNEAQ in the germline V gene. The CDR3 totals 13 residues. V was trimmed by 1 base and J by 5 bases, leaving 9 bases between them. CDR3 in amino acids: CASSLDSGNEQYF. The CDR3 DNA is TGTGCCAGCAGCTTAGATTCAGGGAACGAGCAGTACTTC.

This clonotype came up a few times. CDR3 bases: TGTGCCAGCAGTTTCGACCGGGCCTACACCGGGGAGCTGTTTTTT. Encoded protein: CASSFDRAYTGELFF. V and J are TRBV27 and TRBJ2-2; no clear D gene. Germline-derived CDR1 and CDR2 are MNHEY and SMNVEV (reference sequence). Trimming pared 3 bases from V and 3 bases from J, leaving 11 bases between. The CDR3 spans 15 residues.

The sample holds many counts of this clonotype. This chain joins TRBV3-1 and TRBJ2-7, with a tentative D call TRBD2 (6 bases). Germline V gene data show CDR1 as LGHDT and CDR2 as YNNKEL (reference sequence). The CDR3 is 16 residues long. Trimming pared 4 bases from V and 4 bases from J, leaving 20 bases between. DNA of the CDR3: TGTGCCAGCAGCCGCACCGGCCGGGACTTCGGTTACGAGCAGTACTTC. Its translation is CASSRTGRDFGYEQYF.

In its sample, this clonotype was seen many times. This chain connects TRBV28 to TRBJ1-2; D unclear. Germline lookup yields CDR1 MDHEN and CDR2 SYDVKM. The CDR3 is 12 amino acids. V was shortened by 5 bases and J by 7 bases, with 11 bases between the two germline ends. The CDR3 DNA sequence: TGTGCCAGCAGTGCCCCGAAGGGTGGCTACACCTTC. Translating gives CASSAPKGGYTF.

A few counts support this clonotype. In nucleotides, the CDR3 is TGCAGCGTTGATAACTTTAACACTGAAGCTTTCTTT. Translated, it gives CSVDNFNTEAFF. This chain uses TRBV29-1 with TRBJ1-1; D call uncertain. This CDR3 has 12 amino acids. CDR1 and CDR2 (germline): SQVTM, ANQGSEA. V dropped 3 bases and J dropped 2 bases, with 7 bases sitting between them.

The V call is TRBV6-1, the J call TRBJ1-3, with no clear D. The CDR3 spans 12 residues. CDR1 MNHNS and CDR2 SASEGT come from the germline V gene. Trimming pared 6 bases from V and 4 bases from J, leaving 7 bases between. CDR3 in DNA: TGTGCCAGCAGGGATACAGGAAACACCATATATTTT. Protein product: CASRDTGNTIYF.

The chain couples TRBV27 to TRBJ1-2; D may be TRBD1 (6 bases). CDR1 and CDR2 from the germline V gene are MNHEY and SMNVEV (reference sequence). The CDR3 extends over 15 amino acids. The V end was cut by 4 bases, the J end by 4 bases, with 16 bases between. As DNA, the CDR3 is TGTGCCAGCAGTTCCCTATTAGGACAGACCTATGGCTACACCTTC. Translating gives CASSSLLGQTYGYTF.

This clonotype was seen ten or more times. This chain links TRBV28 with TRBJ2-7, with 10 bases identical to TRBD1. The CDR3 extends over 14 amino acids. In germline, CDR1 is MDHEN, CDR2 SYDVKM. Trimming took 5 bases from V and 4 from J; bases not matched to a gene: 5. DNA of the CDR3: TGTGCCAGCAGTCTCCGGGACAGGGGTTACGAGCAGTACTTC. Protein product: CASSLRDRGYEQYF.

This clonotype was picked up a small number of times. The chain combines TRBV28 with TRBJ1-5; unclear D gene. CDR1 and CDR2 (germline): MDHEN, SYDVKM. The V end was cut by 4 bases, the J end by 0 bases, with 7 bases between. The CDR3 totals 14 residues. As DNA, the CDR3 is TGTGCCAGCAGTTCTCGACCTAGCAATCAGCCCCAGCATTTT. It encodes CASSSRPSNQPQHF.

In its sample, this clonotype was seen many times. V and J are TRBV3-1 and TRBJ2-1; 7 positions agree with TRBD1. The CDR3 consists of 15 residues. The germline CDR1 and CDR2 sequences are LGHDT and YNNKEL (reference sequence). V trimming: 3 bases; J trimming: 4 bases; junction bases outside the gene matches: 6. CDR3 sequence: CASSQGTALYNEQFF. CDR3 nucleotides: TGTGCCAGCAGCCAGGGGACAGCTCTGTACAATGAGCAGTTCTTC.

This clonotype has just a few counts. The chain combines TRBV5-1 with TRBJ2-2; perhaps TRBD2 as D (5 bases). Germline V lookup: CDR1 SGHRS, CDR2 YFSETQ. The CDR3 consists of 15 residues. Deletions cut 0 bases from V and 6 bases from J, with 12 bases between. CDR3 sequence reads: CASSLGLASAGELFF. CDR3 bases: TGCGCCAGCAGCTTGGGGCTAGCTTCAGCCGGGGAGCTGTTTTTT.

This clonotype was observed at least ten times. V is TRBV5-1 and J is TRBJ2-1; D might be TRBD1 (7 bases). Germline CDR1 is SGHRS and CDR2 is YFSETQ. Trimming pared 4 bases from V and 5 bases from J, leaving 16 bases between. The CDR3 covers 15 residues. The CDR3 spells CASSAGGTGNNEQFF. The CDR3 DNA reads TGCGCCAGCAGCGCAGGGGGGACGGGAAACAATGAGCAGTTCTTC.

This clonotype was counted at least ten times. The chain uses TRBV28 and TRBJ1-1, with 12 bases matching TRBD1. Germline V gene sequence: CDR1 MDHEN, CDR2 SYDVKM. V gave up 5 bases and J gave up 4 bases; unmatched junction bases: 8. This CDR3 comprises 16 residues. The CDR3 sequence: CASSPGTGGLITEAFF. In DNA, the CDR3 is TGTGCCAGCAGTCCCGGGACAGGGGGCCTGATCACTGAAGCTTTCTTT. Looking up the rest from reference TRBV28 and TRBJ1-1 gives the full variable domain: DVKVTQSSRYLVKRTGEKVFLECVQDMDHENMFWYRQDPGLGLRLIYFSYDVKMKEKGDIPEGYSVSREKKERFSLILESASTNQTSMYLCASSPGTGGLITEAFFGQGTRLTVV.

This clonotype has just a few counts. The chain carries TRBV19 and TRBJ2-7; 12 positions match TRBD1. Germline V gives CDR1 LNHDA, CDR2 SQIVND (reference sequence). The ends lost 0 bases at V and 9 bases at J; junction bases unmatched: 12. The CDR3 totals 17 residues. CDR3: CASSIDGRRDRGPGQYF. The CDR3 nucleotides are TGTGCCAGTAGTATAGATGGTCGTCGGGACAGGGGGCCGGGGCAGTACTTC. The variable domain in full, with the rest retrieved from reference TRBV19 and TRBJ2-7, is DGGITQSPKYLFRKEGQNVTLSCEQNLNHDAMYWYRQDPGQGLRLIYYSQIVNDFQKGDIAEGYSVSREKKESFPLTVTSAQKNPTAFYLCASSIDGRRDRGPGQYFGPGTRLTVT.

Many counts were recorded for this clonotype. CDR3: CASSLAGDPGNTIYF. The DNA of the CDR3 is TGTGCCAGCAGCTTAGCGGGGGACCCTGGAAACACCATATATTTT. The chain combines TRBV11-2 with TRBJ1-3, with D tentatively TRBD1 (5 bases). The CDR3 is 15 amino acids. With 1 base removed from V and 2 bases from J, the gap between germline ends came to 9 bases. From germline, CDR1 is SGHAT and CDR2 FQNNGV.

V is TRBV18 and J is TRBJ2-1; D call uncertain. V lost 3 bases and J 6 bases, leaving 9 bases between the germline ends. Germline-derived CDR1 and CDR2 are KGHSH and LQKENI. This CDR3 region has 13 residues. CDR3 nucleotide sequence: TGTGCCAGCTCACCCGGAATGGCCAATGAGCAGTTCTTC. Protein sequence: CASSPGMANEQFF.

V usage is TRBV20-1 and J usage is TRBJ2-1, with 14 bases that match TRBD2. Germline V gives CDR1 DFQATT, CDR2 SNEGSKA (reference sequence). The CDR3 spans 16 residues. J lost 10 bases, V lost 1 base, and 9 bases had no gene match. The CDR3 reads CSARGAGTSGGYEQFF. CDR3 nucleotide sequence: TGCAGTGCTAGAGGGGCCGGGACTAGCGGGGGCTACGAGCAGTTCTTC.

The chain joins TRBV5-6 to TRBJ2-3; D possibly corresponds to TRBD1 (6 bases). Trimming cost V 3 bases and J 8 bases, with 16 bases left between them. The CDR3 covers 14 residues. Germline lookup yields CDR1 SGHDT and CDR2 YYEEEE. As DNA, the CDR3 is TGTGCCAGCAGCTGGCCACAGGGTACTGGTACGCAGTATTTT. Its protein is CASSWPQGTGTQYF.

This chain joins TRBV7-9 and TRBJ1-2, with TRBD1 as a possible D gene (5 bases). The germline V gene has CDR1 SEHNR and CDR2 FQNEAQ (reference sequence). With 7 bases removed from V and 8 bases from J, the gap between germline ends came to 23 bases. The CDR3 length is 15 residues. CDR3 DNA: TGTGCCAGCATCGAAAGCGGGACGCGTAGTTCAGGCTACACCTTC. Residues: CASIESGTRSSGYTF.

Ten or more counts support this clonotype. The V gene is TRBV6-1, the J gene TRBJ1-6; tentative D call: TRBD1 (5 bases). Trimming shortened V by 1 base and J by 6 bases, and 10 bases separated the two germline ends. The germline V gene has CDR1 MNHNS and CDR2 SASEGT. The CDR3 runs to 15 residues. The CDR3 loop reads CASSEGPGVNSPLHF. The DNA of the CDR3 is TGTGCCAGCAGTGAAGGGCCGGGGGTTAATTCACCCCTCCACTTT.

This clonotype occurred many times. J is TRBJ2-5 and V is TRBV20-1, with D perhaps matching TRBD2 (6 bases). Trimming took off 3 bases at V and 2 bases at J, with 16 bases between the two ends. Per the germline V gene, CDR1 is DFQATT and CDR2 is SNEGSKA (reference sequence). This CDR3 has 15 residues. CDR3 residues: CSASVTSGWQETQYF. The CDR3 region has the DNA TGCAGTGCTAGTGTGACCAGCGGGTGGCAAGAGACCCAGTACTTC.

This clonotype has a handful of counts. This chain joins TRBV4-1 and TRBJ2-3; 8 bases fit TRBD2. Trimming removed 1 base from V and 0 bases from J; junction bases left unmatched: 6. The CDR3 is 17 residues long. The germline V gene has CDR1 MGHRA and CDR2 YSYEKL. Here the CDR3 reads CASSQGGAGASTDTQYF. CDR3 DNA sequence: TGCGCCAGCAGCCAAGGCGGAGCGGGGGCTAGCACAGATACGCAGTATTTT.

The V and J genes are TRBV20-1 and TRBJ2-1, with 12 bases lining up with TRBD1. The CDR3 loop spans 15 amino acids. In germline, CDR1 is DFQATT, CDR2 SNEGSKA (reference sequence). V trimming: 5 bases; J trimming: 6 bases; junction bases outside the gene matches: 8. CDR3 amino acids: CSALPGQGAFNEQFF. The CDR3 DNA reads TGCAGTGCTTTGCCGGGACAGGGGGCTTTCAATGAGCAGTTCTTC.

Remarks on this clonotype: This likely comes from a read error, as the CDR3 has no conserved phenylalanine or tryptophan at its end. The chain couples TRBV7-9 to TRBJ2-3; D ambiguous. Trimming stripped 3 bases from V and 6 bases from J, with 13 bases between. CDR1 SEHNR and CDR2 FQNEAQ come from the germline V gene (reference sequence). The CDR3 has 14 residues. In DNA form, the CDR3 reads TGTGCCAGCAGCTTTGGTAACCAACTGGATACGCAGTATTGT. The encoded protein is CASSFGNQLDTQYC.

The table lists this clonotype with many counts. The chain joins TRBV11-2 to TRBJ1-1; 10 positions match TRBD1. Germline lookup yields CDR1 SGHAT and CDR2 FQNNGV. The CDR3 length is 16 residues. Trimming took 6 bases from V and 0 from J; bases not matched to a gene: 7. The CDR3 DNA is TGTGCCAGCAGTACTTGGGACAGGGGACTGAACACTGAAGCTTTCTTT. It yields the protein CASSTWDRGLNTEAFF.

The gene calls are TRBV5-6 and TRBJ1-6; D not certain. The V end was cut by 2 bases, the J end by 6 bases, with 9 bases between. The CDR3 length is 14 residues. Germline loops: CDR1 SGHDT, CDR2 YYEEEE. CDR3 sequence (DNA): TGTGCCAGCAGCTTAATGACACCTAATTCACCCCTCCACTTT. Its translation: CASSLMTPNSPLHF. The variable domain in full, with the rest retrieved from reference TRBV5-6 and TRBJ1-6, is DAGVTQSPTHLIKTRGQQVTLRCSPKSGHDTVSWYQQALGQGPQFIFQYYEEEERQRGNFPDRFSGHQFPNYSSELNVNALLLGDSALYLCASSLMTPNSPLHFGNGTRLTVT.

The genes are TRBV3-1 and TRBJ2-1; TRBD2 aligns across 14 bases. The V gene's germline CDR1 is LGHDT and CDR2 YNNKEL (reference sequence). This CDR3 spans 15 amino acids. Trimming removed 4 bases from V and 8 bases from J; junction bases left unmatched: 4. The CDR3 sequence: CASSRTSGRSDEQFF. The CDR3 nucleotides read TGTGCCAGCAGCCGGACTAGCGGGAGGTCTGATGAGCAGTTCTTC.

About this clonotype itself: The conserved closing phenylalanine or tryptophan is absent in this CDR3, likely reflecting a read error. This chain connects TRBV18 to TRBJ2-7; TRBD1 matches at 8 bases. Germline loops: CDR1 KGHSH, CDR2 LQKENI. The V segment lost 2 bases and the J segment 3 bases; nucleotides outside the gene matches: 6. The CDR3 loop spans 15 amino acids. CDR3 nucleotide sequence: TGTGCCAGCTCACCAAACCGGGACAGGCTCTACGAGCAGTACCTC. This translates into CASSPNRDRLYEQYL.

V and J are TRBV28 and TRBJ1-1; 9 bases align to TRBD1. The CDR3 has 17 amino acids. V shed 6 bases, J shed 5 bases, and the junction held 16 bases outside the gene matches. Germline lookup yields CDR1 MDHEN and CDR2 SYDVKM. The CDR3 protein is CASSHLGQGLGETEAFF. The CDR3, as DNA: TGTGCCAGCAGCCACCTCGGACAGGGGCTAGGTGAGACTGAAGCTTTCTTT.